The TCR beta chain described here comes from a study of cytomegalovirus exposure and HLA in healthy donors. About the research overall: Assignment to the Caucasian-associated ancestry cluster applied to approximately 80% of the approximately 380 genotyped donors.

60 Vbeta and 13 Jbeta primers were used in PCR. Measured with immunoSEQ multiplex PCR; TCRdb has only the in-frame clones, and not every one. The sample consists of about 96,000 clones, 64% of them appearing once. The CDR3 runs 14 residues. V dropped 5 bases and J dropped 5; count of bases not matched to a gene: 3. Germline CDR1 SEHNR, CDR2 FQNEAQ (reference sequence). This chain uses TRBV7-9 with TRBJ1-6; 7 bases are a match to TRBD1. The sequencing input was PBMCs. The receptor's source is a man between 60 and 70 years old in good health and CMV-seronegative. Here the CDR3 DNA reads TGTGCCAGCAGCCAGACAGGGAATAATTCACCCCTCCACTTT. Translating it yields CASSQTGNNSPLHF.